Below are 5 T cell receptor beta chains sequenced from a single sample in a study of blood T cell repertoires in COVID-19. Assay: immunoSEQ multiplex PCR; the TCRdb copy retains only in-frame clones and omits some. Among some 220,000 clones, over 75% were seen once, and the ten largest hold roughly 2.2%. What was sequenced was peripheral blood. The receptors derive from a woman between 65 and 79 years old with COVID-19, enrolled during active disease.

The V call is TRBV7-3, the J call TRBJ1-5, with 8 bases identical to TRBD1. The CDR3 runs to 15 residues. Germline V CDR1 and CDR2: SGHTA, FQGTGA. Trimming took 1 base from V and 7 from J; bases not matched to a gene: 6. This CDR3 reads CASSLNPGGRQPQHF. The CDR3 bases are TGTGCCAGCAGCTTAAATCCAGGGGGCCGACAGCCCCAGCATTTT.

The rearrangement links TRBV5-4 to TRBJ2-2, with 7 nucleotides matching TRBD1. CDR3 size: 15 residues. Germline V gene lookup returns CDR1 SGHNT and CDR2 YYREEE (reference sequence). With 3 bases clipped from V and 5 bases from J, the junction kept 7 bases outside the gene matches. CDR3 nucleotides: TGTGCCAGCAGCTATCCGACAGGGCGGACCGGGGAGCTGTTTTTT. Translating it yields CASSYPTGRTGELFF. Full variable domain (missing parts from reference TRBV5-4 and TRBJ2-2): ETGVTQSPTHLIKTRGQQVTLRCSSQSGHNTVSWYQQALGQGPQFIFQYYREEENGRGNFPPRFSGLQFPNYSSELNVNALELDDSALYLCASSYPTGRTGELFFGEGSRLTVL.

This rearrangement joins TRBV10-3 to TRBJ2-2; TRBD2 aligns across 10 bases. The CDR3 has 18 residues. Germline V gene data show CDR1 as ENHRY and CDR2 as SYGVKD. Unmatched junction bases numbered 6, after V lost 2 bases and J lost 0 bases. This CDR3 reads CAISEGASGSSNTGELFF. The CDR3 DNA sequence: TGTGCCATCAGTGAGGGTGCTAGCGGGAGTTCGAACACCGGGGAGCTGTTTTTT.

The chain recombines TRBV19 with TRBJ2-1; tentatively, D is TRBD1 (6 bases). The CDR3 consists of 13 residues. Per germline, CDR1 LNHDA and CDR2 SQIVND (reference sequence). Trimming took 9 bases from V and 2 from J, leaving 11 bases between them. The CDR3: CASRDKTYNEQFF. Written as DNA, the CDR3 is TGTGCCAGCCGGGACAAGACCTACAATGAGCAGTTCTTC. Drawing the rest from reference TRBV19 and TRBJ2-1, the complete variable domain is DGGITQSPKYLFRKEGQNVTLSCEQNLNHDAMYWYRQDPGQGLRLIYYSQIVNDFQKGDIAEGYSVSREKKESFPLTVTSAQKNPTAFYLCASRDKTYNEQFFGPGTRLTVL.

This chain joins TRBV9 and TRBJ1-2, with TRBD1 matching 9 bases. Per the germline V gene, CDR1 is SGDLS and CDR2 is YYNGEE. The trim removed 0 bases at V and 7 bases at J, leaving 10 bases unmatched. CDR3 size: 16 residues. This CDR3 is CASSVVDRGTAIGYTF. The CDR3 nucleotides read TGTGCCAGCAGCGTAGTTGACAGGGGGACCGCTATTGGCTACACCTTC.